The rows below give T cell receptor beta chains drawn from one sample of a study of blood T cell repertoires in COVID-19. Sequencing was performed with immunoSEQ multiplex PCR; in TCRdb, only in-frame clones are kept and a portion is missing. The table has hundreds of thousands of clones, roughly 86% seen once; the top ten hold approximately 6%. Sequencing input: peripheral blood. All receptors come from a woman at least 80 years old with COVID-19, enrolled during active disease. The CDR3 runs from the conserved cysteine through the conserved F or W. Each record gives: clone size, J gene, V gene, D gene, CDR3 protein, CDR3 DNA. A D gene is named only where the DNA matches it firmly. Some rows have no size entry. The others give once, few or many, or a class for an expanded clone.

NA | TRBJ1-2 | TRBV29-1 | NA | CSVVHQGYGYTF | TGCAGCGTTGTCCACCAGGGCTATGGCTACACCTTC
few | TRBJ2-7 | TRBV13 | NA | CASSPDRAYEQYF | TGTGCCAGCAGCCCCGACAGAGCCTACGAGCAGTACTTC
few | TRBJ1-1 | TRBV28 | NA | CASRPGGEISTEAFF | TGTGCCAGCAGGCCGGGTGGAGAGATTAGCACTGAAGCTTTCTTT
NA | TRBJ2-1 | TRBV7-2 | NA | CASSTQWGIEQFF | TGTGCCAGCAGCACCCAGTGGGGCATTGAGCAGTTCTTC
NA | TRBJ1-6 | TRBV19 | TRBD1 | CASSTGDRGNSPLHF | TGTGCCAGTAGTACCGGGGACAGGGGAAATTCACCCCTCCACTTT
NA | TRBJ2-5 | TRBV2 | NA | CASTSVRETQYF | TGTGCCAGCACAAGCGTTCGAGAGACCCAGTACTTC
NA | TRBJ1-6 | TRBV5-6 | NA | CASSLLGENSPLHF | TGTGCCAGCAGCTTGTTAGGGGAAAATTCACCCCTCCACTTT
NA | TRBJ1-6 | TRBV7-9 | TRBD1 | CASSLGDRGGSPLHF | TGTGCCAGCAGCTTAGGGGACAGGGGTGGTTCACCCCTCCACTTT
NA | TRBJ2-2 | TRBV5-6 | NA | CASSFRSPGANTGELFF | TGTGCCAGCAGCTTCCGATCCCCGGGGGCGAACACCGGGGAGCTGTTTTTT
NA | TRBJ1-5 | TRBV24-1 | NA | CATSDLQGLHNQPQHF | TGTGCCACCAGTGATTTACAGGGCCTACACAATCAGCCCCAGCATTTT
NA | TRBJ1-2 | TRBV6-5 | NA | CASSYTTESNYGYTF | TGTGCCAGCAGTTACACGACAGAGTCTAACTATGGCTACACCTTC
NA | TRBJ1-2 | TRBV5-1 | TRBD1 | CASSLDQGGYGYTF | TGCGCCAGCAGCTTGGATCAGGGGGGCTATGGCTACACCTTC
NA | TRBJ2-1 | TRBV3-1/TRBV3-2 | TRBD2 | CASSLRLAANEQFF | TGTGCCAGCAGCCTTCGACTAGCGGCCAATGAGCAGTTCTTC
once | TRBJ1-4 | TRBV9 | TRBD1 | CASSVAQGAGNEKLFF | TGTGCCAGCAGCGTAGCTCAGGGGGCCGGTAATGAAAAACTGTTTTTT
NA | TRBJ1-6 | TRBV7-9 | NA | CASTLRGGLGSPLHF | TGTGCCAGCACCTTAAGGGGGGGGCTTGGGTCACCCCTCCACTTT
NA | TRBJ2-7 | TRBV9 | NA | CASSVAHQAYEQYF | TGTGCCAGCAGCGTAGCACATCAGGCCTACGAGCAGTACTTC
NA | TRBJ1-1 | TRBV7-3 | NA | CASSSRGSTEAFF | TGTGCCAGCAGCTCGAGGGGGTCCACTGAAGCTTTCTTT
NA | TRBJ1-2 | TRBV7-2 | NA | CASSLGALPNYGYTF | TGTGCCAGCAGCCTTGGGGCACTCCCTAACTATGGCTACACCTTC
NA | TRBJ1-5 | TRBV6-6 | NA | CASRLDSYQPQHF | TGTGCCAGCAGATTGGACAGTTATCAGCCCCAGCATTTT
NA | TRBJ2-2 | TRBV7-3 | NA | CASSPQNTGELFF | TGTGCCAGCAGCCCACAGAACACCGGGGAGCTGTTTTTT
few | TRBJ1-2 | TRBV30 | TRBD1 | CAWSWTGYSANYGYTF | TGTGCCTGGAGTTGGACAGGGTATTCGGCTAACTATGGCTACACCTTC
NA | TRBJ1-1 | TRBV5-8 | TRBD1 | CASSLGGWGTEAFF | TGTGCCAGCAGCTTAGGGGGCTGGGGCACTGAAGCTTTCTTT
NA | TRBJ2-3 | TRBV24-1 | NA | CATSDPTDSTGDTQYF | TGTGCCACCAGTGACCCCACGGACAGCACCGGGGATACGCAGTATTTT
NA | TRBJ2-5 | TRBV19 | TRBD1 | CASTRTGIETQYF | TGTGCCAGTACCCGGACAGGGATAGAGACCCAGTACTTC
NA | TRBJ2-3 | TRBV6-5 | NA | CASARSTDTQYF | TGTGCCAGTGCGAGGAGCACAGATACGCAGTATTTT
once | TRBJ2-5 | TRBV7-6 | NA | CASSLGSRYQETQYF | TGTGCCAGCAGCTTAGGAAGCCGGTACCAAGAGACCCAGTACTTC
NA | TRBJ2-5 | TRBV3-1/TRBV3-2 | TRBD2 | CASSHSSGGRQETQYF | TGTGCCAGCAGCCATTCTAGCGGGGGGCGTCAAGAGACCCAGTACTTC
NA | TRBJ2-7 | TRBV11-3 | TRBD2 | CASSGTSGAYEQYF | TGTGCCAGCAGCGGGACTAGCGGGGCCTACGAGCAGTACTTC
NA | TRBJ1-5 | TRBV19 | NA | CASSMQGKQPQHF | TGTGCCAGTAGTATGCAGGGCAAACAGCCCCAGCATTTT
NA | TRBJ1-1 | TRBV7-2 | TRBD1 | CASSLEGTVNTEAFF | TGTGCCAGCAGCTTAGAGGGGACAGTGAACACTGAAGCTTTCTTT
NA | TRBJ2-7 | TRBV30 | TRBD2 | CAWRTSGAWEQYF | TGTGCCTGGAGGACTAGCGGGGCCTGGGAGCAGTACTTC
NA | TRBJ2-5 | TRBV28 | TRBD1 | CASSSSGTGVGGAETQYF | TGTGCCAGCAGTTCGTCCGGGACAGGGGTTGGAGGTGCAGAGACCCAGTACTTC
few | TRBJ1-2 | TRBV29-1 | NA | CSVWRGYGYTF | TGCAGCGTCTGGAGGGGTTATGGCTACACCTTC
NA | TRBJ1-1 | TRBV10-1 | NA | CASSERRGREAFF | TGCGCCAGCAGTGAGCGCAGGGGAAGGGAAGCTTTCTTT
NA | TRBJ2-3 | TRBV7-8 | TRBD2 | CASSPSGAGTDTQYF | TGTGCCAGCAGCCCTAGCGGGGCAGGGACAGATACGCAGTATTTT
NA | TRBJ1-5 | TRBV10-2 | NA | CASSAGGTQPQHF | TGCGCCAGCAGTGCTGGGGGGACTCAGCCCCAGCATTTT
NA | TRBJ2-1 | TRBV6-4 | NA | CASSAAGASFEQFF | TGTGCCAGCAGTGCCGCGGGGGCTAGCTTCGAGCAGTTCTTC